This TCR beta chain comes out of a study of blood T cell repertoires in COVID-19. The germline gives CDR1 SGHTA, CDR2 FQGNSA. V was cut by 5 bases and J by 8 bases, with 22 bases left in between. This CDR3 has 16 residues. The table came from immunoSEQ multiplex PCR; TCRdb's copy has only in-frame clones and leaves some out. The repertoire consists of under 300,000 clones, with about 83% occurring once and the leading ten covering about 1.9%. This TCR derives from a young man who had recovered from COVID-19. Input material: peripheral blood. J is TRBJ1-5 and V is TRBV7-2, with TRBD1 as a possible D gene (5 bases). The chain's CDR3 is CASSQGGDSTWEPQHF. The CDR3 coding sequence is TGTGCCAGCAGCCAAGGTGGGGACTCGACCTGGGAGCCCCAGCATTTT. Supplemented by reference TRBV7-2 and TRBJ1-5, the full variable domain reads GAGVSQSPSNKVTEKGKDVELRCDPISGHTALYWYRQSLGQGLEFLIYFQGNSAPDKSGLPSDRFSAERTGGSVSTLTIQRTQQEDSAVYLCASSQGGDSTWEPQHFGDGTRLSIL.